The 20 T cell receptor beta chains reported below all come from one sample, sequenced in a study of blood T cell repertoires in COVID-19. Libraries were prepared by immunoSEQ multiplex PCR; TCRdb keeps only in-frame clonotypes and omits some of them. The sample carries 200,000 to 300,000 clones, about four fifths recorded once. The sequenced material came from peripheral blood. These receptors originate from a man aged 45-65 years with acute or convalescent COVID-19.

The chain carries TRBV6-5 and TRBJ1-2; D ambiguous. V lost 2 bases, J lost 6 bases, and 10 bases lay in between. This CDR3 has 13 residues. Germline V CDR1 and CDR2: MNHEY, SVGAGI. The CDR3 region has the DNA TGTGCCAGCAGTTACGGTGACTTTGATGGCTACACCTTC. Its translation is CASSYGDFDGYTF.

The chain uses TRBV6-4 and TRBJ2-1; 10 positions agree with TRBD2. J gave up 9 bases and V 4 bases, and 6 bases lay outside the gene matches. Per germline, CDR1 MRHNA and CDR2 SNTAGT. The CDR3 runs 14 residues. The CDR3 sequence: CASSVSAGGFEQFF. The CDR3 region has the DNA TGTGCCAGCAGTGTTTCAGCGGGAGGGTTTGAGCAGTTCTTC.

Concerning this clone: It may be a read error: a sequence one base away is much more abundant. This CDR3 is also generated by other DNA sequences in the sample. The chain couples TRBV3-1 (or the pseudogene TRBV3-2) to TRBJ1-2; D is unresolved. The V gene's germline CDR1 is LGHDT and CDR2 YNNKEL (reference sequence). The CDR3 is 13 residues long. V gave up 1 base and J gave up 2 bases, with 5 bases separating them. CDR3 sequence (DNA): TGTGCCAGCAGCCAAGGCAGGAACTATGGCTACACCTTC. Protein product: CASSQGRNYGYTF.

This clone was detected once. The V gene is TRBV25-1, the J gene TRBJ2-1; D is possibly TRBD1 (6 bases). This CDR3 is 15 amino acids long. CDR1 is MGHDK and CDR2 is SYGVNS in the germline V gene. Trimming took 6 bases from V and 5 from J, leaving 17 bases between them. CDR3 nucleotide sequence: TGTGCCAGCAGCGAGAACTATGCAGGGGACAATGAGCAGTTCTTC. Translated: CASSENYAGDNEQFF.

The rearrangement uses TRBV6-5 and TRBJ2-7; TRBD2 aligns across 8 bases. Losses at the gene ends were 6 bases for V and 4 bases for J; bases not matched to a gene: 11. CDR1 and CDR2 from the germline V gene are MNHEY and SVGAGI. The CDR3 has 15 amino acids. This CDR3 is CASSYMAGGGYEQYF. Here the CDR3 DNA reads TGTGCCAGCAGCTACATGGCGGGAGGAGGTTACGAGCAGTACTTC.

The chain uses TRBV7-3 and TRBJ1-3; possibly TRBD1 for D (5 bases). Trimming stripped 5 bases from V and 2 bases from J, with 13 bases between. Germline lookup yields CDR1 SGHTA and CDR2 FQGTGA. This CDR3 contains 15 residues. DNA of the CDR3: TGTGCCAGCAGCCGGTCCCAGGGTCCTGGAAACACCATATATTTT. Translating gives CASSRSQGPGNTIYF.

The chain has TRBV2 and TRBJ2-3; 10 nucleotides align to TRBD2. CDR3 length equals 15 residues. V shed 4 bases and J 3 bases; nucleotides not matched to a gene: 4. CDR1 and CDR2 (germline): SNHLY, FYNNEI. As DNA, the CDR3 is TGTGCCAGCAGTGCTAGCGGGAGTACAACAGATACGCAGTATTTT. The encoded protein is CASSASGSTTDTQYF.

This clone was seen more than once but under ten times. The genes are TRBV5-1 and TRBJ2-2; 8 positions match TRBD1. J was trimmed by 2 bases and V by 2 bases; bases with no gene match: 8. The germline gives CDR1 SGHRS, CDR2 YFSETQ. CDR3 length: 17 residues. CDR3 region: CASSFPGGAGNTGELFF. As DNA, the CDR3 is TGCGCCAGCAGCTTCCCAGGGGGCGCGGGAAACACCGGGGAGCTGTTTTTT.

The genes are TRBV19 and TRBJ2-3, with D perhaps matching TRBD2 (6 bases). The CDR3 loop spans 13 amino acids. Germline values: CDR1 LNHDA, CDR2 SQIVND (reference sequence). The germline V and J ends were trimmed by 10 bases and 0 bases, with 11 bases remaining between them. CDR3 sequence (DNA): TGTGCCACCCGGGGACTGAGCACAGATACGCAGTATTTT. Translating it yields CATRGLSTDTQYF.

The gene calls are TRBV6-2 or TRBV6-3 and TRBJ1-5; 7 bases are a match to TRBD1. The CDR3 is 16 residues long. V gave up 0 bases and J gave up 2 bases; unmatched junction bases: 4. Germline loops: CDR1 MNHEY, CDR2 SVGEGT. The CDR3 here is CASSYSRTGRNQPQHF. CDR3 nucleotide sequence: TGTGCCAGCAGTTACTCGCGGACAGGACGCAATCAGCCCCAGCATTTT.

The J gene is TRBJ1-5, the V gene TRBV11-1, with D possibly being TRBD1 (6 bases). Trimming left V 6 bases short and J 3 bases short, with 9 bases between. The germline V gene has CDR1 SGHAT and CDR2 FQDESV (reference sequence). The CDR3 length is 13 residues. The CDR3 sequence is CASSRTVNQPQHF. For the CDR3, the DNA is TGTGCCAGCAGTCGGACAGTCAATCAGCCCCAGCATTTT.

The chain joins TRBV27 to TRBJ2-1, with 9 bases fitting TRBD2. Trimming cost V 2 bases and J 7 bases; bases outside gene matches: 6. The germline V gene has CDR1 MNHEY and CDR2 SMNVEV (reference sequence). CDR3 length equals 15 residues. The CDR3 sequence: CASSLRGLASNEQFF. Here the CDR3 DNA reads TGTGCCAGCAGTTTAAGGGGACTAGCTTCAAATGAGCAGTTCTTC.

The rearrangement uses TRBV28 and TRBJ2-2; D is undetermined. Per germline, CDR1 MDHEN and CDR2 SYDVKM. The CDR3 loop spans 13 amino acids. Trimming removed 2 bases at V and 5 bases at J, with 6 bases between. The DNA of the CDR3 is TGTGCCAGCAGTTTACGAGTGACCGGGGAGCTGTTTTTT. Encoded protein: CASSLRVTGELFF.

This chain uses TRBV24-1 with TRBJ1-2, with D hard to call. Germline V gives CDR1 KGHDR, CDR2 SFDVKD. This CDR3 has 14 amino acids. V shed 4 bases and J shed 3 bases, with 11 bases lying between them. The CDR3 DNA sequence: TGTGCCACCAGTGACCGGGAGCGGTACTATGGCTACACCTTC. Residues: CATSDRERYYGYTF.

The chain couples TRBV30 to TRBJ1-5, with 10 nucleotides matching TRBD1. The CDR3 consists of 16 residues. After removal of 0 bases from V and 2 bases from J, the junction contained 4 bases not matched to a gene. The germline V gene encodes CDR1 GTSNPN and CDR2 SVGIG (reference sequence). CDR3 DNA sequence: TGTGCCTGGAGTGTAAGGGGGACAGGGGGCAATCAGCCCCAGCATTTT. Protein: CAWSVRGTGGNQPQHF.

The V call is TRBV19, the J call TRBJ2-1; 15 bases map to TRBD2. Germline-derived CDR1 and CDR2 are LNHDA and SQIVND (reference sequence). The V segment lost 6 bases and the J segment 9 bases; nucleotides outside the gene matches: 15. CDR3 length equals 18 residues. CDR3 region: CASRTGRTSGRVVGEQFF. CDR3 nucleotides: TGTGCCAGTAGAACCGGGAGGACTAGCGGGAGGGTGGTGGGTGAGCAGTTCTTC.

The V call is TRBV29-1, the J call TRBJ2-7; D is ambiguous. The CDR3 extends over 12 amino acids. CDR1 and CDR2 (germline): SQVTM, ANQGSEA. The V end lost 4 bases, the J end lost 3 bases, and 10 bases lay between the germline ends. CDR3 region: CSVGDNFYEQYF. CDR3 coding DNA: TGCAGCGTTGGTGACAATTTCTACGAGCAGTACTTC.

The V gene is TRBV5-5, the J gene TRBJ1-1, with D perhaps TRBD1 (5 bases). CDR1 and CDR2 (germline): SGHKS, YYEKEE (reference sequence). CDR3 length equals 15 residues. Between the trimmed V and J ends, which lost 0 bases and 4 bases, there was a span of 13 bases. The CDR3 sequence is CASSLGAGKGTEAFF. For the CDR3, the DNA is TGTGCCAGCAGCTTGGGGGCAGGGAAGGGCACTGAAGCTTTCTTT.

This sequence joins TRBV7-9 and TRBJ2-2; D is possibly TRBD1 (5 bases). V shed 9 bases and J shed 4 bases, with 9 bases lying between them. Germline CDR1 reads SEHNR; CDR2 reads FQNEAQ (reference sequence). The CDR3 extends over 12 amino acids. CDR3: CARQGSTGELFF. The CDR3 DNA sequence: TGTGCCAGGCAGGGCTCCACCGGGGAGCTGTTTTTT.

CDR3 amino acids: CAWEYGLAEGAEQFF. The CDR3 region has the DNA TGTGCCTGGGAATACGGACTAGCCGAAGGAGCTGAGCAGTTCTTC. The chain joins TRBV30 to TRBJ2-1, with 8 nucleotides matching TRBD2. CDR3 size: 15 residues. J lost 9 bases, V lost 5 bases, and 15 bases had no gene match. Germline CDR1 and CDR2: GTSNPN and SVGIG (reference sequence).